Presented here are 16 T cell receptor beta chains from one specimen sequenced in a study of blood T cell repertoires in COVID-19. Profiled with immunoSEQ multiplex PCR; TCRdb holds only in-frame clones, not every one. The sample carries 140,000 or so clones, 78% recorded once. Sequenced input: peripheral blood. The source is a woman aged 60 to 75 with acute or convalescent COVID-19.

The CDR3, as DNA: TGTGCCAGCAGTTTATCGATCGGGATAGGAGAGACCCAGTACTTC. It specifies CASSLSIGIGETQYF. The chain employs TRBV27 and TRBJ2-5; D is perhaps TRBD2 (5 bases). The germline V gene has CDR1 MNHEY and CDR2 SMNVEV (reference sequence). V shed 0 bases and J shed 4 bases, with 12 bases lying between them. The CDR3 consists of 15 residues.

The V gene is TRBV19, the J gene TRBJ2-7; 7 bases line up with TRBD1. With V trimmed by 6 bases and J by 5 bases, 7 bases remained unmatched. Germline CDR1 and CDR2: LNHDA and SQIVND (reference sequence). The CDR3 consists of 13 residues. The CDR3 nucleotides are TGTGCCAGTAGCCGACAGGGTCCCCACGAGCAGTACTTC. Translated: CASSRQGPHEQYF.

This clone has more than one count but fewer than ten. The V call is TRBV5-1, the J call TRBJ2-1; 9 nucleotides agree with TRBD2. Germline trimming cut 8 bases from V and 4 bases from J; bases unmatched to any gene: 4. The CDR3 covers 13 residues. Germline assignment: CDR1 SGHRS and CDR2 YFSETQ. CDR3 sequence reads: CASSGRSYNEQFF. CDR3 DNA sequence: TGCGCCAGTAGCGGGAGATCATACAATGAGCAGTTCTTC.

The rearrangement uses TRBV4-1 and TRBJ1-1; 9 bases agree with TRBD1. Unmatched junction bases numbered 7, after V lost 3 bases and J lost 5 bases. The germline CDR1 and CDR2 sequences are MGHRA and YSYEKL. The CDR3 runs to 15 residues. This chain's CDR3 is CASSQEDRGGTEAFF. CDR3 sequence (DNA): TGCGCCAGCAGCCAGGAGGACAGGGGAGGGACTGAAGCTTTCTTT.

Regarding this clone: A junction end diverges from the germline sequence, so it may reflect a read error. The chain has TRBV5-1 and TRBJ2-3, with 9 nucleotides matching TRBD1. Germline values: CDR1 SGHRS, CDR2 YFSETQ. There are 15 residues in the CDR3. This CDR3 reads CASSLDRGRTDTQYF. The CDR3 bases are TGCGCCAGCAGCTTGGACAGGGGGCGCACGGATACGCAGTATTTT. The full variable domain, with the rest looked up from reference TRBV5-1 and TRBJ2-3, is KAGVTQTPRYLIKTRGQQVTLSCSPISGHRSVSWYQQTPGQGLQFLFEYFSETQRNKGNFPGRFSGRQFSNSRSEMNVSTLELGDSALYLCASSLDRGRTDTQYFGPGTRLTVL.

This clone has more than one count but fewer than ten. The V call is TRBV28, the J call TRBJ1-1; the match to TRBD1 covers 7 bases. Germline V gene sequence: CDR1 MDHEN, CDR2 SYDVKM. The length of the CDR3 is 19 residues. V lost 5 bases to trimming and J lost 0 bases; unmatched junction nucleotides: 18. The DNA of the CDR3 is TGTGCCAGCAGTCTGAACAGGGGATCAGGGAGATTTTTGAACACTGAAGCTTTCTTT. This codes for CASSLNRGSGRFLNTEAFF.

The rearrangement links TRBV5-4 to TRBJ1-5; D might be TRBD1 (5 bases). Trimming shortened V by 2 bases and J by 3 bases, and 9 bases separated the two germline ends. CDR1 and CDR2 (germline): SGHNT, YYREEE (reference sequence). CDR3 length: 14 amino acids. The CDR3 region is CASSFGGNNQPQHF. In DNA form, the CDR3 reads TGTGCCAGCAGCTTCGGGGGGAACAATCAGCCCCAGCATTTT.

The chain links TRBV19 to TRBJ2-7; 10 bases map to TRBD2. Unmatched junction bases numbered 13, after V lost 8 bases and J lost 3 bases. The germline V gene has CDR1 LNHDA and CDR2 SQIVND (reference sequence). CDR3 length equals 16 residues. CDR3 DNA: TGTGCCAGTGCCGGACTAGCGGTTACCCCCTACTACGAGCAGTACTTC. Translating gives CASAGLAVTPYYEQYF.

V usage is TRBV6-4 and J usage is TRBJ2-3; 10 nucleotides align to TRBD2. This CDR3 comprises 15 residues. Trimming cost V 6 bases and J 0 bases; bases outside gene matches: 3. Germline lookup yields CDR1 MRHNA and CDR2 SNTAGT. Here the CDR3 reads CASSQTSGSTDTQYF. CDR3 nucleotide sequence: TGTGCCAGCAGCCAGACTAGCGGGAGCACAGATACGCAGTATTTT.

The rearrangement uses TRBV11-2 and TRBJ2-2; D possibly corresponds to TRBD2 (5 bases). The CDR3 has 18 amino acids. CDR1 and CDR2 from the germline V gene are SGHAT and FQNNGV. With 2 bases removed from V and 4 bases from J, the gap between germline ends came to 20 bases. Here the CDR3 reads CASSLYLPAGGSTGELFF. CDR3 nucleotide sequence: TGTGCCAGCAGCTTATATCTTCCGGCAGGTGGGAGCACCGGGGAGCTGTTTTTT.

This chain links TRBV10-3 with TRBJ2-1, with 8 bases lining up with TRBD2. Germline values: CDR1 ENHRY, CDR2 SYGVKD. The CDR3 spans 14 residues. The J segment lost 2 bases and the V segment lost 7 bases, leaving 4 bases of the junction unmatched. In nucleotides, the CDR3 is TGTGCCATCAATCTAGCGGGCCCCTACAATGAGCAGTTCTTC. Its protein product is CAINLAGPYNEQFF.

This clone was found a few times. This chain joins TRBV5-1 and TRBJ2-1; 9 bases line up with TRBD2. Trimming at V came to 6 bases and at J to 8 bases, leaving 15 bases not matched to a gene. The CDR3 sequence is 16 residues long. CDR1 is SGHRS and CDR2 is YFSETQ in the germline V gene. The CDR3 coding sequence is TGCGCCAGCAAGAAGGGCGGGAGGGCCAGCGGTCATGAGCAGTTCTTC. Its translation is CASKKGGRASGHEQFF.

The rearrangement links TRBV6-5 to TRBJ1-6; 7 nucleotides line up with TRBD1. The J segment lost 8 bases and the V segment lost 6 bases, leaving 10 bases of the junction unmatched. CDR1 is MNHEY, CDR2 SVGAGI, per germline. The CDR3 is 15 amino acids. The CDR3 protein is CASRTQGVSDSPLHF. DNA of the CDR3: TGTGCCAGCAGAACTCAGGGGGTTTCGGATTCACCCCTCCACTTT.

The J gene is TRBJ1-5, the V gene TRBV30; 9 bases fit TRBD1. The CDR3 is 15 residues long. Germline V gene lookup returns CDR1 GTSNPN and CDR2 SVGIG (reference sequence). Losses at the gene ends were 2 bases for V and 2 bases for J; bases not matched to a gene: 4. The CDR3 region is CAWSTNRGRNQPQHF. The CDR3 bases are TGTGCCTGGAGTACCAACAGGGGGCGCAATCAGCCCCAGCATTTT.

This sequence joins TRBV29-1 and TRBJ2-4; 7 bases line up with TRBD1. The J segment lost 7 bases and the V segment lost 6 bases, leaving 9 bases of the junction unmatched. Germline-derived CDR1 and CDR2 are SQVTM and ANQGSEA. The CDR3 totals 13 residues. This CDR3 reads CSVEQGFRNIQYF. The CDR3 region has the DNA TGCAGCGTAGAACAGGGGTTCCGGAACATTCAGTACTTC. Complete variable domain (other parts from reference TRBV29-1 and TRBJ2-4): SAVISQKPSRDICQRGTSLTIQCQVDSQVTMMFWYRQQPGQSLTLIATANQGSEATYESGFVIDKFPISRPNLTFSTLTVSNMSPEDSSIYLCSVEQGFRNIQYFGAGTRLSVL.

The chain combines TRBV19 with TRBJ2-1, with 10 bases that match TRBD2. The CDR3 is 16 amino acids. V lost 1 base and J lost 2; bases outside the gene matches: 2. Germline V gene lookup returns CDR1 LNHDA and CDR2 SQIVND (reference sequence). The CDR3 DNA is TGTGCCAGTAGTATAGGAGCGGGAGGGGCCTACAATGAGCAGTTCTTC. This gives the protein CASSIGAGGAYNEQFF.